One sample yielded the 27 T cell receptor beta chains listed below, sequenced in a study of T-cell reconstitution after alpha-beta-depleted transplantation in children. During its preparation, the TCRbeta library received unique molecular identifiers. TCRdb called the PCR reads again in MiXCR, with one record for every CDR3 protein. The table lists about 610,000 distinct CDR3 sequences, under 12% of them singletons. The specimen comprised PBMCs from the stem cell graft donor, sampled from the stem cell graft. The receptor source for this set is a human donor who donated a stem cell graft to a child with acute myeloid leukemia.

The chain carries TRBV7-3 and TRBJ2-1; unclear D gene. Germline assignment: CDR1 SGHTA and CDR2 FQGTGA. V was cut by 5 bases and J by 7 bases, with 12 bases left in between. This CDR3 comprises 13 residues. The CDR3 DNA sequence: TGTGCCAGCAGCCCGAGACCGCCAAATGAGCAGTTCTTC. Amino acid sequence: CASSPRPPNEQFF.

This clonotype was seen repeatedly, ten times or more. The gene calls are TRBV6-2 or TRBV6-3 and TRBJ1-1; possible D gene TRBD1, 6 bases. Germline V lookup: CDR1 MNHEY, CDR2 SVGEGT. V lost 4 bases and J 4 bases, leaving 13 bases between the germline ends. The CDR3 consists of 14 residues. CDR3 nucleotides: TGTGCCAGCAGTTCCGAAACAGGGTTCACTGAAGCTTTCTTT. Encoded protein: CASSSETGFTEAFF.

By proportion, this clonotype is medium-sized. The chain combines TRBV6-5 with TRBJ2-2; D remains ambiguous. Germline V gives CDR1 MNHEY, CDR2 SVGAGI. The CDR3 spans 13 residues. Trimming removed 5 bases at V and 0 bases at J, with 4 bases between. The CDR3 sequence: CASSTSNTGELFF. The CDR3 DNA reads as TGTGCCAGCAGTACCTCGAACACCGGGGAGCTGTTTTTT.

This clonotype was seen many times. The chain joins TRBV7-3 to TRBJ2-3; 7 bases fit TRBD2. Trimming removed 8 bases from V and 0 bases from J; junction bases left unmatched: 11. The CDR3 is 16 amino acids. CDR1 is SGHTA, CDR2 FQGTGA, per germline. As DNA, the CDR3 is TGTGCCAGCGGAAAGAAAGCGGGAACTAGCACAGATACGCAGTATTTT. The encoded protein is CASGKKAGTSTDTQYF.

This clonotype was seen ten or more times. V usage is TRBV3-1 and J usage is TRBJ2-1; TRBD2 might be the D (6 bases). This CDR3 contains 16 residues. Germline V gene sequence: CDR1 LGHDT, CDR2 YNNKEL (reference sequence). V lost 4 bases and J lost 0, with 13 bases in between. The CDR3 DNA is TGTGCCAGCAGCCGGACTACCTGGGACTCCTACAATGAGCAGTTCTTC. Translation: CASSRTTWDSYNEQFF.

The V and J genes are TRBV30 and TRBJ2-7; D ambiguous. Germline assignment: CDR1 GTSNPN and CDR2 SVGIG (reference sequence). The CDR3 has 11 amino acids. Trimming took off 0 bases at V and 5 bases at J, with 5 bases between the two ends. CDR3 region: CAWSVNNEQYF. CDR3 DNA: TGTGCCTGGAGTGTGAATAACGAGCAGTACTTC.

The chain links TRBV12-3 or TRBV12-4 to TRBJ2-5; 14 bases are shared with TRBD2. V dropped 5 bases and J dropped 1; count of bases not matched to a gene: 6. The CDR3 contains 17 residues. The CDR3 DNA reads TGTGCCAGCAGTCCCGGGACTAGCGGGAGCCCCCAAGAGACCCAGTACTTC. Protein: CASSPGTSGSPQETQYF.

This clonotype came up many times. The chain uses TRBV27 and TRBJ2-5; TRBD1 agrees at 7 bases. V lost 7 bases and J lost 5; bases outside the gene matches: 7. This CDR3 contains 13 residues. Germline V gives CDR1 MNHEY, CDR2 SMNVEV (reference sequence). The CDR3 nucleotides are TGTGCCAGCACGAGGACAGGTGGGGAGACCCAGTACTTC. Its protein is CASTRTGGETQYF.

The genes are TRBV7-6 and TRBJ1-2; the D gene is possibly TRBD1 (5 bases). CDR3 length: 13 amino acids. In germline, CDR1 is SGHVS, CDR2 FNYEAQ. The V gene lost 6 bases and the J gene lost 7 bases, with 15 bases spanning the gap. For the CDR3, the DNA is TGTGCCAGCAGTGGAATCAGGGAGGGTGGCTACACCTTC. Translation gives CASSGIREGGYTF.

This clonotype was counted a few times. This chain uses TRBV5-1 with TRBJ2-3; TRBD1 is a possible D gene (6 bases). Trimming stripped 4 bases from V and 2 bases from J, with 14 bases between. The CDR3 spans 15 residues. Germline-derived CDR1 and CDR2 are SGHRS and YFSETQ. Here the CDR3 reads CASSTGDTYTDTQYF. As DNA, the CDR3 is TGCGCCAGCAGCACCGGGGACACCTACACAGATACGCAGTATTTT.

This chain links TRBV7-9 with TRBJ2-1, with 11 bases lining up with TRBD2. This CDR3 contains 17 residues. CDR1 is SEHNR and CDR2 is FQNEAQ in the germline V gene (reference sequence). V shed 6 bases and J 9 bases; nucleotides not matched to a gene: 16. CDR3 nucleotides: TGTGCCAGCAGGAAAGGGACTAGCGGACTCCTTGTTCCTGAGCAGTTCTTC. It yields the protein CASRKGTSGLLVPEQFF.

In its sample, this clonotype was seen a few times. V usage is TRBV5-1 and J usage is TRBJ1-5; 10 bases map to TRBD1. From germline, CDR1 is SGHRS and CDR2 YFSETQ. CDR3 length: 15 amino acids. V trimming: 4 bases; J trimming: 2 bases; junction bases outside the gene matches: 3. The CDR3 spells CASSQTGGGNQPQHF. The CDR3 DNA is TGCGCCAGCAGCCAGACAGGGGGCGGCAATCAGCCCCAGCATTTT. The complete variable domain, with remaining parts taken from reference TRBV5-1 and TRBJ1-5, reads KAGVTQTPRYLIKTRGQQVTLSCSPISGHRSVSWYQQTPGQGLQFLFEYFSETQRNKGNFPGRFSGRQFSNSRSEMNVSTLELGDSALYLCASSQTGGGNQPQHFGDGTRLSIL.

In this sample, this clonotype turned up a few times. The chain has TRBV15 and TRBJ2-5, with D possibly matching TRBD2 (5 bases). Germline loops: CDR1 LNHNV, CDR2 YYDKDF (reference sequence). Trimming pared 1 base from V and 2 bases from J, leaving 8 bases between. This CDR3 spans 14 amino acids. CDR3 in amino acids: CATSRGTGQETQYF. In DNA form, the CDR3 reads TGTGCCACCAGCAGAGGGACGGGACAAGAGACCCAGTACTTC.

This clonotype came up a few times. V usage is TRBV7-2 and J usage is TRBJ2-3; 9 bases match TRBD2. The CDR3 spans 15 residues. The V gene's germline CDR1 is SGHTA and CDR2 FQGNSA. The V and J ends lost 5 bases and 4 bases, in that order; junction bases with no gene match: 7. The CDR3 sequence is CASSETGLASDTQYF. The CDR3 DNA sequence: TGTGCCAGCAGCGAAACGGGACTAGCATCAGATACGCAGTATTTT.

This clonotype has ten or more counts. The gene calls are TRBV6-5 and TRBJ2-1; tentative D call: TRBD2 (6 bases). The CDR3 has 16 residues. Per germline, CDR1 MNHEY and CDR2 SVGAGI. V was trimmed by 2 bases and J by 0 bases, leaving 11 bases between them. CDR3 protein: CASSYRRAGSYNEQFF. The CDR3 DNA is TGTGCCAGCAGTTACCGGCGAGCGGGCTCCTACAATGAGCAGTTCTTC.

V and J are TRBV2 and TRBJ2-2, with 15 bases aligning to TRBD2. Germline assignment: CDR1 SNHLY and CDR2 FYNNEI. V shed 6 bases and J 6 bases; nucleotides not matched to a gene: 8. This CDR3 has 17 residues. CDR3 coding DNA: TGTGCCAGCAGAAGGACTAGCGGGAGGGCCATGGCCGGGGAGCTGTTTTTT. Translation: CASRRTSGRAMAGELFF.

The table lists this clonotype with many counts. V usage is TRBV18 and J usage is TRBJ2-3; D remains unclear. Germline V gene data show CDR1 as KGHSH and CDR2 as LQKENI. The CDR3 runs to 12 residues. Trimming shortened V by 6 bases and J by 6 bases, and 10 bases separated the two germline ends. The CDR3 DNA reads TGTGCCAGCTCGCGGCTGGAGGATACGCAGTATTTT. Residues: CASSRLEDTQYF.

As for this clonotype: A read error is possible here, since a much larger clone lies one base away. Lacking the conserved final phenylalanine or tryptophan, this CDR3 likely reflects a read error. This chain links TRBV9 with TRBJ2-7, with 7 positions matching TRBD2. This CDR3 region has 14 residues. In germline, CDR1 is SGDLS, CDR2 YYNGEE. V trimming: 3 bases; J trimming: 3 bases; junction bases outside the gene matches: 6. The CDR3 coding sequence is TGTGCCAGCAGCGGGGGGGGATTGGACTACGAGCAGTACTCC. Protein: CASSGGGLDYEQYS.

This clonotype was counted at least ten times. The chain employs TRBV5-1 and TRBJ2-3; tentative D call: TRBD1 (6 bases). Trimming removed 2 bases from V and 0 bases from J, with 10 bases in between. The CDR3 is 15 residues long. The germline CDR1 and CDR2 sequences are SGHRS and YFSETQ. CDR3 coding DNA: TGCGCCAGCAGCTTTACAGGGTTTAGCACAGATACGCAGTATTTT. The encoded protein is CASSFTGFSTDTQYF.

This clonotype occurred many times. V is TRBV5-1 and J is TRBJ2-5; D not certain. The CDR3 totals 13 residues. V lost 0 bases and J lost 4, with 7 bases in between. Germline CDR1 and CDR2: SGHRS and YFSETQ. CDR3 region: CASSLEGIETQYF. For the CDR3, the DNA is TGCGCCAGCAGCTTGGAGGGCATAGAGACCCAGTACTTC.

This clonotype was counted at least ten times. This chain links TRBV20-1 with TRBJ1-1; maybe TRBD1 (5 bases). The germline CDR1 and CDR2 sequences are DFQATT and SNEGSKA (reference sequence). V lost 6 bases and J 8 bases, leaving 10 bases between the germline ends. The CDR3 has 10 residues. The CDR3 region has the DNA TGCAGTGCCACCCGGGGCGAAGCTTTCTTT. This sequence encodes CSATRGEAFF.

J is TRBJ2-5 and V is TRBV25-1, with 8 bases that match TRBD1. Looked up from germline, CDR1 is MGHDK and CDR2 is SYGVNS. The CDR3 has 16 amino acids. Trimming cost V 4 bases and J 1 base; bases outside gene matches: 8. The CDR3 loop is CASSVTGGRTQETQYF. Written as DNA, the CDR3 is TGTGCCAGCAGTGTCACAGGGGGAAGGACCCAAGAGACCCAGTACTTC.

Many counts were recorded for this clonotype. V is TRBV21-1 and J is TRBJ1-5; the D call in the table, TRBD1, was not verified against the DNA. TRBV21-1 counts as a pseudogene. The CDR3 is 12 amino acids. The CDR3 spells CASKGDGQPQHF. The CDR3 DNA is TGTGCCAGCAAGGGCGACGGCCAGCCCCAGCATTTT.

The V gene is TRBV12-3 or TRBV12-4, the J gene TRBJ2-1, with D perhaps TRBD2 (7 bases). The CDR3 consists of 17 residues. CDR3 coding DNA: TGTACCATCTGTTCCTCTTTGGCGGGAGTTAGGGGGTATGAGCAGTTCTTC. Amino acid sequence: CTICSSLAGVRGYEQFF.

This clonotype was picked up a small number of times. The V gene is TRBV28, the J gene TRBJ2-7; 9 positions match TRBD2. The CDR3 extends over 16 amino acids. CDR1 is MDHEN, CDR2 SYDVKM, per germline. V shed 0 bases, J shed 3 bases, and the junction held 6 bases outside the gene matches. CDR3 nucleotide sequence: TGTGCCAGCAGTTTATGGATAGCGGGAGCCATCTACGAGCAGTACTTC. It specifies CASSLWIAGAIYEQYF.

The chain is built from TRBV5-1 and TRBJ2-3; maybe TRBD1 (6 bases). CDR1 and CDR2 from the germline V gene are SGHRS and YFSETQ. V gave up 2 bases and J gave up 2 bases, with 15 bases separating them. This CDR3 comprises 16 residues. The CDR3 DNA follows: TGCGCCAGCAGCTTCGAACGGGACATCCACACAGATACGCAGTATTTT. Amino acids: CASSFERDIHTDTQYF.

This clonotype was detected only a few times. In nucleotides, the CDR3 is TGTGCCAGCAGCCCGTCGACAGGGGAATATGGCTACACCTTC. It translates to CASSPSTGEYGYTF. The chain has TRBV7-3 and TRBJ1-2; TRBD1 matches 8 bases. V lost 5 bases and J lost 5; bases outside the gene matches: 7. This CDR3 is built from 14 residues. CDR1 SGHTA and CDR2 FQGTGA come from the germline V gene.